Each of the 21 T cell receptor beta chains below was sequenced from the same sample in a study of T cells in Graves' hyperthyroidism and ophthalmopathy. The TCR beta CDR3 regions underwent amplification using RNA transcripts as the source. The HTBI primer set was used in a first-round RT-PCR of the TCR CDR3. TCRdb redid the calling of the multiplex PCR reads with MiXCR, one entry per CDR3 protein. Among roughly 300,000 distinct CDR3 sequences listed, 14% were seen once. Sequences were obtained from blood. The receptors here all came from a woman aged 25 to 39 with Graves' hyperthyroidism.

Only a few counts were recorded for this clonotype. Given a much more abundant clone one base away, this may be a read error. The CDR3 DNA reads as TGTGCCAGCAGGGATACTACAGGACCGGGGAACACTGAAGCTTTCTTT. It encodes CASRDTTGPGNTEAFF. This rearrangement joins TRBV6-1 to TRBJ1-1, with D perhaps matching TRBD1 (5 bases). V was clipped by 6 bases and J by 1 base, with 18 bases between them. Germline CDR1 MNHNS, CDR2 SASEGT. The CDR3 totals 16 residues.

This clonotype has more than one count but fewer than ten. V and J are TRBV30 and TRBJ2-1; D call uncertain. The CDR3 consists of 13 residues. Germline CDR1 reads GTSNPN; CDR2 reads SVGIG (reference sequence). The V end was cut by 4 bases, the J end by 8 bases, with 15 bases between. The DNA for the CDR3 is TGTGCCTGGAAAGAGGAAGGGAAGGATGAGCAGTTCTTC. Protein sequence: CAWKEEGKDEQFF.

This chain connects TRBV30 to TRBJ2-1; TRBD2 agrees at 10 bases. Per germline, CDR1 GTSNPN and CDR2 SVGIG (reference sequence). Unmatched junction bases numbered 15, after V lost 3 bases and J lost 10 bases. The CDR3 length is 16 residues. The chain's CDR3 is CAWSASSGRAIGEQFF. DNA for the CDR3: TGTGCCTGGAGCGCCTCAAGCGGGAGGGCCATCGGGGAGCAGTTCTTC.

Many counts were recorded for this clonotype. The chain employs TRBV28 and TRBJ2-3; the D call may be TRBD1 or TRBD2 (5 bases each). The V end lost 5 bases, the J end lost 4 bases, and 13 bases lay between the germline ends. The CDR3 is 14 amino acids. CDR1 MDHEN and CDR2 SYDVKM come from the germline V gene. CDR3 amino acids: CASSPQGVPDTQYF. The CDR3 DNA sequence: TGTGCCAGCAGTCCGCAGGGAGTTCCAGATACGCAGTATTTT.

The CDR3 coding sequence is TGTGCCAGCTCACCACCGGGACGACAGCGTTCCTACGAGCAGTACTTC. Translation gives CASSPPGRQRSYEQYF. This chain connects TRBV18 to TRBJ2-7; the D call may be TRBD1 or TRBD2 (5 bases each). Germline-derived CDR1 and CDR2 are KGHSH and LQKENI. V lost 0 bases and J lost 1, with 13 bases in between. CDR3 length equals 16 residues.

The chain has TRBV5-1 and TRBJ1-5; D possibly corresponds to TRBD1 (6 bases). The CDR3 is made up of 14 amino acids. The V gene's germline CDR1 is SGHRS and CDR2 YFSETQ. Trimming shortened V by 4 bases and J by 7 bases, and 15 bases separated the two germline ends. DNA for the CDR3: TGCGCCAGCAGCCCGAAGGGGGGCGGGCAGCCCCAGCATTTT. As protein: CASSPKGGGQPQHF.

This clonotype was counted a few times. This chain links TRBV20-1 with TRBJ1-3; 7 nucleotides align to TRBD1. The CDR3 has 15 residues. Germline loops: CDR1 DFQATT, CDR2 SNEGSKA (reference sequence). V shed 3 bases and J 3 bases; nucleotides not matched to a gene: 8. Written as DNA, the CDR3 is TGCAGTGCTAGCGAAGGACAGGCTCTTGGAAACACCATATATTTT. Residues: CSASEGQALGNTIYF.

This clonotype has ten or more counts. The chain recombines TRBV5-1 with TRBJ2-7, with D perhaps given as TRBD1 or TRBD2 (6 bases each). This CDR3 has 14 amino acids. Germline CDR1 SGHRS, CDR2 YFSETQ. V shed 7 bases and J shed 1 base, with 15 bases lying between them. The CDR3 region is CASWEAGVSYEQYF. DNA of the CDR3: TGCGCCAGCTGGGAGGCAGGGGTTTCCTACGAGCAGTACTTC.

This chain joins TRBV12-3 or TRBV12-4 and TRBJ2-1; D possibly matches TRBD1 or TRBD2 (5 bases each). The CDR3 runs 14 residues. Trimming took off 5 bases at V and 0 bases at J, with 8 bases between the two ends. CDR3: CASSMGVSYNEQFF. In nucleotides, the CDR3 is TGTGCCAGCAGTATGGGGGTCTCCTACAATGAGCAGTTCTTC.

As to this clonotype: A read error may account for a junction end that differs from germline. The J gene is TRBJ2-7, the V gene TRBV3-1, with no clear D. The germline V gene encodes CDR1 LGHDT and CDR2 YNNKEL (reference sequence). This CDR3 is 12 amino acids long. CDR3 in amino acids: CAGSHGTYEQYF. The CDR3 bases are TGTGCCGGCAGCCATGGTACCTACGAGCAGTACTTC.

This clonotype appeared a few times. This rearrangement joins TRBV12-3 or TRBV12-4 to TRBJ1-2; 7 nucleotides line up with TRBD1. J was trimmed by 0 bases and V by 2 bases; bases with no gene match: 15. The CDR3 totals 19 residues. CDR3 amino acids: CASSLWALRDRDANYGYTF. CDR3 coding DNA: TGTGCCAGCAGTTTATGGGCCCTAAGGGACAGAGATGCTAACTATGGCTACACCTTC.

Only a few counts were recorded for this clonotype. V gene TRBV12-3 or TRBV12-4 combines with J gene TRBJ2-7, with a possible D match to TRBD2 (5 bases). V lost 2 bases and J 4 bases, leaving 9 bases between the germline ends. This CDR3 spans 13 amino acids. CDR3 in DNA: TGTGCCAGCAGTTTAACTGGGGAGTACGAGCAGTACTTC. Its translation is CASSLTGEYEQYF.

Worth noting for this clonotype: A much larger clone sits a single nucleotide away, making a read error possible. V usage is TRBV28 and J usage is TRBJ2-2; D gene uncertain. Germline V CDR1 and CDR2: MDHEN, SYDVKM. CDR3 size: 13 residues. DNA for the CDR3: TGTGCCGGCAGTTTAATTGACACCGGGGAGCTGTTTTTT. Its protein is CAGSLIDTGELFF.

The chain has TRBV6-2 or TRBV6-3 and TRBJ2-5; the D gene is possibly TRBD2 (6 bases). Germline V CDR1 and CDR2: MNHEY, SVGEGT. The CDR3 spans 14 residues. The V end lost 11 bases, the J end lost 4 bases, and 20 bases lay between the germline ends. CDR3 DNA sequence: TGTGCCGGAGGGAGGCCCGACCTTGGAGAGACCCAGTACTTC. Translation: CAGGRPDLGETQYF.

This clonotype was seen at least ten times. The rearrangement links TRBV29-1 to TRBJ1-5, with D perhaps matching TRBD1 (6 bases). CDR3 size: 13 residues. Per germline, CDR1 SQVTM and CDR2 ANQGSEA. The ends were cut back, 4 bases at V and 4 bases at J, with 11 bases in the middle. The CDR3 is CSVGSGENQPQHF. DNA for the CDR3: TGCAGCGTTGGATCAGGGGAAAATCAGCCCCAGCATTTT.

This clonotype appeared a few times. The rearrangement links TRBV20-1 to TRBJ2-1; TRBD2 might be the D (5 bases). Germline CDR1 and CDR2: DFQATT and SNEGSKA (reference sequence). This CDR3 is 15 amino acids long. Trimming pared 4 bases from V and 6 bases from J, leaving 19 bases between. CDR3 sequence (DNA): TGCAGTGCTATTAAGCCGGCGGCTAGCTCCAATGAGCAGTTCTTC. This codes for CSAIKPAASSNEQFF.

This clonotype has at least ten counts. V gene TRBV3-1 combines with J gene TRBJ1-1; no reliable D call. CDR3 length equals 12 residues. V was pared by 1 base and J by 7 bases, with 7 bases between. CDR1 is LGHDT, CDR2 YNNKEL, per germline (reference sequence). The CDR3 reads CASSQGGFEAFF. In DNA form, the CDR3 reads TGTGCCAGCAGCCAAGGTGGGTTTGAAGCTTTCTTT.

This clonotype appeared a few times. The chain's CDR3 is CASSQEGATRSEQFF. The CDR3 DNA is TGTGCCAGCAGCCAAGAAGGGGCCACCCGTAGTGAGCAGTTCTTC. This chain joins TRBV3-1 and TRBJ2-1, with D possibly TRBD1 on 5 matching bases. The CDR3 is 15 residues long. The V end was cut by 0 bases, the J end by 9 bases, with 15 bases between. CDR1 and CDR2 from the germline V gene are LGHDT and YNNKEL (reference sequence).

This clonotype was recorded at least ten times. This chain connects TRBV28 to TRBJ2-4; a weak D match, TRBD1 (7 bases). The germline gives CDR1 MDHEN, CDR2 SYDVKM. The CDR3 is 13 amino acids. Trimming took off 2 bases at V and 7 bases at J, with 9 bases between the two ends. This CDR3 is CASSLPGGNIQYF. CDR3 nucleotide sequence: TGTGCCAGCAGTTTACCAGGGGGGAACATTCAGTACTTC.

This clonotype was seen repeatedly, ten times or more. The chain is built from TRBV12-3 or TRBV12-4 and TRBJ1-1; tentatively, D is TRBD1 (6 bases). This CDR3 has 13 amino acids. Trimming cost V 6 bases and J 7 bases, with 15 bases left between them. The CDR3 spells CASRSQQGGEAFF. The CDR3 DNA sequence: TGTGCCAGCAGATCCCAACAGGGTGGTGAAGCTTTCTTT.

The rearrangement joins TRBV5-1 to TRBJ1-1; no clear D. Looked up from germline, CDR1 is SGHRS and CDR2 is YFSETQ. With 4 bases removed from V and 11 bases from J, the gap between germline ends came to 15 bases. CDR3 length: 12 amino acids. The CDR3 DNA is TGCGCCAGCAGCCCAGAAGAGGGCAGGGCTTTCTTT. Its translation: CASSPEEGRAFF.